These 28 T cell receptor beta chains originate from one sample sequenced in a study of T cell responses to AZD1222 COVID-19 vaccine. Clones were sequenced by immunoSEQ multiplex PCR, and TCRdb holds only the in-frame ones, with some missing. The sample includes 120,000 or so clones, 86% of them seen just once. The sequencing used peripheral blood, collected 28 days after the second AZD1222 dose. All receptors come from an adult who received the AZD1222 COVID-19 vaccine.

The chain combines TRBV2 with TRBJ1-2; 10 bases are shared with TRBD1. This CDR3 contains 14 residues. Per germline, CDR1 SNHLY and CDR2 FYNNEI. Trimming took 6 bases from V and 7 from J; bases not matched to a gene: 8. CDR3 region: CASRLDRGEGGYTF. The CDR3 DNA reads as TGTGCCAGCAGATTGGACAGGGGGGAGGGTGGCTACACCTTC.

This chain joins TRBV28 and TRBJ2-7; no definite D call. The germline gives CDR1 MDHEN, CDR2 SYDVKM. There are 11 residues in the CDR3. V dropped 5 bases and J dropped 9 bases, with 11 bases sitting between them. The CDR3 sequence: CASSVSLAQYF. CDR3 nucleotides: TGTGCCAGCAGTGTCAGCCTCGCGCAGTACTTC.

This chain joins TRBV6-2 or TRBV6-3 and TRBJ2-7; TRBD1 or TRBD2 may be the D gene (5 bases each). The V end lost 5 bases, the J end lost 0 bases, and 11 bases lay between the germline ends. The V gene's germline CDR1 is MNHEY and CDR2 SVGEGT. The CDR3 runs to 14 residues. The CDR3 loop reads CASSRDRYSYEQYF. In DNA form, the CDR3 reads TGTGCCAGCAGTCGGGACCGTTACTCCTACGAGCAGTACTTC.

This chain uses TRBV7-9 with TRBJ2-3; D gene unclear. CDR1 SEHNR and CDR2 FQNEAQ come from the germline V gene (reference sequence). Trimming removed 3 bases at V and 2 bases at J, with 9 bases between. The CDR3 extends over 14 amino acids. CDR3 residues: CASSLSLSTDTQYF. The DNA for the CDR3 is TGTGCCAGCAGCTTGAGTCTGTCCACAGATACGCAGTATTTT. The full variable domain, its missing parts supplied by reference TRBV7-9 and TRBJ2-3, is DTGVSQNPRHKITKRGQNVTFRCDPISEHNRLYWYRQTLGQGPEFLTYFQNEAQLEKSRLLSDRFSAERPKGSFSTLEIQRTEQGDSAMYLCASSLSLSTDTQYFGPGTRLTVL.

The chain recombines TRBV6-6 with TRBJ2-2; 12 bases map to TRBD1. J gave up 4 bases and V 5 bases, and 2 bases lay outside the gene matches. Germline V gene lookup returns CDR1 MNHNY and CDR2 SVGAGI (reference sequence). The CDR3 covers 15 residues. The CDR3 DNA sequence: TGTGCCAGCAGTAGGGGACAGGGGGCCACCGGGGAGCTGTTTTTT. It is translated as CASSRGQGATGELFF.

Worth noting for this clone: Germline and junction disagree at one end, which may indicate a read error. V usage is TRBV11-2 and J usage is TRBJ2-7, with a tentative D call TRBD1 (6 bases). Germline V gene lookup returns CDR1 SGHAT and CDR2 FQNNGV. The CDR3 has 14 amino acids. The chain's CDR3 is CASSLDPSTGVMNF. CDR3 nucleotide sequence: TGTGCCAGCAGCTTAGATCCCTCGACAGGCGTAATGAACTTC.

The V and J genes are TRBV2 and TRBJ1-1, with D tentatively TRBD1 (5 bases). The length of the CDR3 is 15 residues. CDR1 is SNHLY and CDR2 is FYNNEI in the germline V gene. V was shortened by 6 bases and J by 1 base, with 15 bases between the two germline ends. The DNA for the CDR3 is TGTGCCAGCAGACCCCGATGGGACCAGAACACTGAAGCTTTCTTT. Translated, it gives CASRPRWDQNTEAFF.

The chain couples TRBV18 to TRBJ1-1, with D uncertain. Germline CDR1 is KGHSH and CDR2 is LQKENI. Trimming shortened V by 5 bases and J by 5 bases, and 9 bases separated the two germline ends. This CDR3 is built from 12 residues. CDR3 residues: CASSSGGTEAFF. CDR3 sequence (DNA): TGTGCCAGCTCATCAGGTGGGACTGAAGCTTTCTTT.

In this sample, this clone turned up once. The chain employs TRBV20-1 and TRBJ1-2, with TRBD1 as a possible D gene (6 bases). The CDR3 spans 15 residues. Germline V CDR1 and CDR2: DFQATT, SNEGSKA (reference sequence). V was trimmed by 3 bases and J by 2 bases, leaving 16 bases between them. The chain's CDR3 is CSASYTGTRNYGYTF. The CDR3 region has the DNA TGCAGTGCTAGTTATACCGGGACACGAAACTATGGCTACACCTTC.

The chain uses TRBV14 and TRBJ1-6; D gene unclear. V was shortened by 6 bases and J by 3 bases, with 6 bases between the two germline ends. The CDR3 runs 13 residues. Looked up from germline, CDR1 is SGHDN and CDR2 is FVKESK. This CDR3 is CASRANYNSPLHF. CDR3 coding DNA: TGTGCCAGCAGGGCTAACTATAATTCACCCCTCCACTTT.

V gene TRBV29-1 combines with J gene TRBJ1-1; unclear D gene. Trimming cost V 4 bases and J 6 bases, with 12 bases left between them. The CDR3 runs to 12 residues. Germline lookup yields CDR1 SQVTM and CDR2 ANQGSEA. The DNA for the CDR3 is TGCAGCGTTGTAGTCCAGCTCCCTGAAGCTTTCTTT. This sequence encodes CSVVVQLPEAFF.

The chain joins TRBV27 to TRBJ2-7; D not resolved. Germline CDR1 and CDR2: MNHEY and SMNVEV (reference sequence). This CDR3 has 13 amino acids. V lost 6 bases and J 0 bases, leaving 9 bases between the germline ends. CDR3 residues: CASRALSSYEQYF. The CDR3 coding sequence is TGTGCCAGCAGAGCACTCAGCTCCTACGAGCAGTACTTC.

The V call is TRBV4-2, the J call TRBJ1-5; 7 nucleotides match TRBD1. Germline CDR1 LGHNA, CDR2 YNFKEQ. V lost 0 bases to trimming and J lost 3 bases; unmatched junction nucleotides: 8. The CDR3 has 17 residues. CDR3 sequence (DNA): TGTGCCAGCAGCCAAGAGGGCCCAGGGGGACCCAATCAGCCCCAGCATTTT. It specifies CASSQEGPGGPNQPQHF.

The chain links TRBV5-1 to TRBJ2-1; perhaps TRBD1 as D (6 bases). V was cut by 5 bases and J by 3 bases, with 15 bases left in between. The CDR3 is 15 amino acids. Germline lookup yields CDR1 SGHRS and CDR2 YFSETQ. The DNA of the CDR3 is TGCGCCAGCAGTCCCCAGGGGCGAGACTACAATGAGCAGTTCTTC. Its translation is CASSPQGRDYNEQFF.

CDR3 amino acids: CASSGGDFGNTIYF. The CDR3 nucleotides are TGTGCCAGCAGCGGGGGGGATTTTGGAAACACCATATATTTT. The rearrangement uses TRBV6-5 and TRBJ1-3; tentative D call: TRBD1 (5 bases). The germline V gene encodes CDR1 MNHEY and CDR2 SVGAGI. V was pared by 6 bases and J by 3 bases, with 12 bases between. The CDR3 runs 14 residues.

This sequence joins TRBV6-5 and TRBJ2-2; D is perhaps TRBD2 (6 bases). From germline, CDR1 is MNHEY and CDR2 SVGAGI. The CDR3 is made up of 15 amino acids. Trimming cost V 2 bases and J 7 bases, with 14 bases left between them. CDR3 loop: CASSYEVAGGGELFF. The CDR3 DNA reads TGTGCCAGCAGTTACGAGGTCGCCGGGGGCGGGGAGCTGTTTTTT.

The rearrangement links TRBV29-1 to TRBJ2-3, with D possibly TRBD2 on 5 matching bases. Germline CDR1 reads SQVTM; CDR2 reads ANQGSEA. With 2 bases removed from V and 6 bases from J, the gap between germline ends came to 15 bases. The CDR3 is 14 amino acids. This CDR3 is CSVESQRVRDTQYF. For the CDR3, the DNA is TGCAGCGTTGAAAGTCAGAGGGTGAGGGATACGCAGTATTTT.

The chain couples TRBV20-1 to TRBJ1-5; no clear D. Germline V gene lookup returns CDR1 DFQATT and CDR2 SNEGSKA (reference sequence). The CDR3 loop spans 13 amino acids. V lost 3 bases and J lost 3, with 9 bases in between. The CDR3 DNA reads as TGCAGTGCTAGTACCGACGTCAATCAGCCCCAGCATTTT. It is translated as CSASTDVNQPQHF.

The CDR3: CASSETGGVSSPLHF. In DNA form, the CDR3 reads TGTGCCAGCAGTGAGACAGGGGGTGTGAGTTCACCCCTCCACTTT. This rearrangement joins TRBV25-1 to TRBJ1-6; 9 bases are a match to TRBD1. The CDR3 loop spans 15 amino acids. CDR1 is MGHDK and CDR2 is SYGVNS in the germline V gene. V trimming: 3 bases; J trimming: 9 bases; junction bases outside the gene matches: 6.

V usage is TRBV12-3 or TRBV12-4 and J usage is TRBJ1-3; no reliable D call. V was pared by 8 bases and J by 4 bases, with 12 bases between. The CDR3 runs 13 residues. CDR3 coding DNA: TGTGCCAGCCGACTTTCGGGGGGAAACACCATATATTTT. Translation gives CASRLSGGNTIYF.

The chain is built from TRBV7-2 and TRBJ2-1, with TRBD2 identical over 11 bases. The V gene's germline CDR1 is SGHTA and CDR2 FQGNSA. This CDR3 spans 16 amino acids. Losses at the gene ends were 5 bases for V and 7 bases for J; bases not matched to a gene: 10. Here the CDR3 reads CASSRDSGGAENEQFF. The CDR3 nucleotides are TGTGCCAGCAGCCGCGATAGCGGGGGGGCCGAGAATGAGCAGTTCTTC.

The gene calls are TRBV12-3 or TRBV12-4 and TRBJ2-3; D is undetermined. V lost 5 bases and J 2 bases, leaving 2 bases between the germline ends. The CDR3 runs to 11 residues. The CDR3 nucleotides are TGTGCCAGCAGTAACACAGATACGCAGTATTTT. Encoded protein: CASSNTDTQYF.

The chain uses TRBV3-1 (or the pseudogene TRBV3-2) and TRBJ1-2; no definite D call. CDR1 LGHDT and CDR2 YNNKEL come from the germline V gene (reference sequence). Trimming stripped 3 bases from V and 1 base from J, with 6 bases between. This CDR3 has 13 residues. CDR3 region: CASSQGNNYGYTF. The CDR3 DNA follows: TGTGCCAGCAGCCAGGGCAATAACTATGGCTACACCTTC.

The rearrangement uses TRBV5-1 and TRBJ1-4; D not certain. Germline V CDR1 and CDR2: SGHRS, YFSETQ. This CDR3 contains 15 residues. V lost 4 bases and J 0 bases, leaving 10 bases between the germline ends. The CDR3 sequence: CASSDERATNEKLFF. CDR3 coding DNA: TGCGCCAGCAGCGATGAGCGGGCAACTAATGAAAAACTGTTTTTT.

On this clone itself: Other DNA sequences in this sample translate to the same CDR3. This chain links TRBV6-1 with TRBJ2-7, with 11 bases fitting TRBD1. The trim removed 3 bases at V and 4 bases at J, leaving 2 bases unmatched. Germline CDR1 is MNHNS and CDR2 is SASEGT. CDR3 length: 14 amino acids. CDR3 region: CASSDGQGAYEQYF. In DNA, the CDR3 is TGTGCCAGCAGTGATGGACAGGGGGCTTACGAGCAGTACTTC.

For the CDR3, the DNA is TGTGCCACCAGCAGAGATTCGGGGCATACGCAGTATTTT. Its protein product is CATSRDSGHTQYF. This chain connects TRBV15 to TRBJ2-3; D might be TRBD1 or TRBD2, each matching 5 bases. CDR3 size: 13 residues. V was pared by 0 bases and J by 7 bases, with 8 bases between. CDR1 is LNHNV, CDR2 YYDKDF, per germline (reference sequence).

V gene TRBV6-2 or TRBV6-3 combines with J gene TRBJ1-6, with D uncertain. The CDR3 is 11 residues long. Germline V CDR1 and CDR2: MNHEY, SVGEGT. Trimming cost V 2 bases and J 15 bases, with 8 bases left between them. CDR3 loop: CASSYGTLLHF. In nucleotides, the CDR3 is TGTGCCAGCAGTTACGGTACGCTCCTCCACTTT.

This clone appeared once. DNA of the CDR3: TGTGCCAGCAGCTTCCGGTCTAGATCGAGTAACATTCAGTACTTC. Translating it yields CASSFRSRSSNIQYF. The rearrangement uses TRBV11-3 and TRBJ2-4; D is ambiguous. The CDR3 extends over 15 amino acids. Per the germline V gene, CDR1 is SGHNT and CDR2 is YENEEA. V was cut by 3 bases and J by 7 bases, with 16 bases left in between. The variable domain in full, completed from reference TRBV11-3 and TRBJ2-4, reads EAGVVQSPRYKIIEKKQPVAFWCNPISGHNTLYWYLQNLGQGPELLIRYENEEAVDDSQLPKDRFSAERLKGVDSTLKIQPAELGDSAVYLCASSFRSRSSNIQYFGAGTRLSVL.